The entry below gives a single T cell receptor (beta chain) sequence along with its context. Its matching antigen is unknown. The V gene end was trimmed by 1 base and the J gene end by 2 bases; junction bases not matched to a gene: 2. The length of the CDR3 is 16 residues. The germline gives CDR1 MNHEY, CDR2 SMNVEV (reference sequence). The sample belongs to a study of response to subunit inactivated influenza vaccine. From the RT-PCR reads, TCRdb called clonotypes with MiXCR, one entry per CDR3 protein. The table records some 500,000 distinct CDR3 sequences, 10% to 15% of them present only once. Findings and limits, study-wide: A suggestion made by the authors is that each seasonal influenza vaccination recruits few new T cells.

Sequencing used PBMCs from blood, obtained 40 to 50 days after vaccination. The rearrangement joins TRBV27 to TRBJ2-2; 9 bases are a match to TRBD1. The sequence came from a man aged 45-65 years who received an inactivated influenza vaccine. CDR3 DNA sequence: TGTGCCAGCAGTTTATACAGGGGGCCTAACACCGGGGAGCTGTTTTTT. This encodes CASSLYRGPNTGELFF.